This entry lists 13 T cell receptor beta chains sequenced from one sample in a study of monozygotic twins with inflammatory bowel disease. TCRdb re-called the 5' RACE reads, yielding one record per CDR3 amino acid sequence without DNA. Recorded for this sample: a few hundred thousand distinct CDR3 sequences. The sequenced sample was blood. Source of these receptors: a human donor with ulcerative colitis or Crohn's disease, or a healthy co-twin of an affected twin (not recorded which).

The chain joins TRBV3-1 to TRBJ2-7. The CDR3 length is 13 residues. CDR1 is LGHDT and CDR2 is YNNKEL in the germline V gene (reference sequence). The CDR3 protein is CASSQERRNEQYF.

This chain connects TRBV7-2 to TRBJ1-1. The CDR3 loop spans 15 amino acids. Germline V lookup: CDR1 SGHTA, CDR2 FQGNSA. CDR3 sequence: CASSHFWTGDTEAFF.

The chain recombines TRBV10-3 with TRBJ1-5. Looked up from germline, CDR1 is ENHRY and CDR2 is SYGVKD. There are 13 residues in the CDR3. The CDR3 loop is CAINQNSNQPQHF.

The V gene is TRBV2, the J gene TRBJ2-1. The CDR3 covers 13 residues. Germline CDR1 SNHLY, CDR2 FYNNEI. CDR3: CARRGYSPNEQFF.

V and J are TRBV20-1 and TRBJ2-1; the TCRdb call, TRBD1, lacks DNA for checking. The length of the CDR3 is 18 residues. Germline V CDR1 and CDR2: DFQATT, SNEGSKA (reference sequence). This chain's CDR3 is CSARERIGTGELYNEQFF.

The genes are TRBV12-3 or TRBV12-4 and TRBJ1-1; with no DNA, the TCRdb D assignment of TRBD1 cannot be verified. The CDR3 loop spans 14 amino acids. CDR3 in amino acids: CASSPDRLNTEAFF.

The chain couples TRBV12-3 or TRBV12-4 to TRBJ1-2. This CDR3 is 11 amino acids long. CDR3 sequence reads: CASSLAHGYTF.

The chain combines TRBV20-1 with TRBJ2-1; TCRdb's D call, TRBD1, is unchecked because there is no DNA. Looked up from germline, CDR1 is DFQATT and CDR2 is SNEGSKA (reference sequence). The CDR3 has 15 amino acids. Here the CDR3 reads CSAREGQNFYNEQFF.

This CDR3 reads CASREGSSYNSPLHF. J is TRBJ1-6 and V is TRBV6-1. Germline CDR1 MNHNS, CDR2 SASEGT. The CDR3 has 15 amino acids.

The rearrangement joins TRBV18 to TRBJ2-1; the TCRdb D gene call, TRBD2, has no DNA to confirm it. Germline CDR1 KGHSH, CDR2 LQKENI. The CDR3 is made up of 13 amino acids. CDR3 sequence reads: CASSPDWRDPQFF.

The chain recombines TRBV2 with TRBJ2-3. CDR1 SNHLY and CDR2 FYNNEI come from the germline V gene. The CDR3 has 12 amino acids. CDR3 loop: CASSEGEDTQYF.

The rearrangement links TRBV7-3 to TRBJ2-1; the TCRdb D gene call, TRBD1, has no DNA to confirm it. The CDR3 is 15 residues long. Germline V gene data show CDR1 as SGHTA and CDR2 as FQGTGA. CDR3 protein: CASSPLHLKGGEQFF.

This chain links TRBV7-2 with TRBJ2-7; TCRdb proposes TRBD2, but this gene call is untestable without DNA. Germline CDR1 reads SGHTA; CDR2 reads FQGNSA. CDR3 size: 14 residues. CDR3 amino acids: CASSHGTSDYEQYF. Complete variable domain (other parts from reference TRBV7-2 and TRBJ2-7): GAGVSQSPSNKVTEKGKDVELRCDPISGHTALYWYRQSLGQGLEFLIYFQGNSAPDKSGLPSDRFSAERTGGSVSTLTIQRTQQEDSAVYLCASSHGTSDYEQYFGPGTRLTVT.